This passage covers 29 T cell receptor beta chains from one sample sequenced in a study of molecular identifiers for immune sequencing clone quantification. TCRdb redid the calling of the PCR reads with MiXCR, one entry per CDR3 protein. The table records some 580,000 distinct CDR3 sequences, 25% of them present only once. The sequenced material came from naive CD8+ T cells from blood, with Jurkat cell RNA spiked in. Subset: FACS-sorted CD8+CD4-CCR7+CD45RA+ naive T cells. These receptors originate from a human donor in good health. Some libraries in this study had Jurkat cell RNA spiked in.

This clonotype was recorded many times. V is TRBV7-2 and J is TRBJ2-3; D gene uncertain. The V end lost 5 bases, the J end lost 4 bases, and 7 bases lay between the germline ends. Per the germline V gene, CDR1 is SGHTA and CDR2 is FQGNSA. CDR3 length equals 12 residues. The CDR3 coding sequence is TGTGCCAGCAGCGTTTTCGCAGATACGCAGTATTTT. It translates to CASSVFADTQYF. Variable domain in full (rest from reference TRBV7-2 and TRBJ2-3): GAGVSQSPSNKVTEKGKDVELRCDPISGHTALYWYRQSLGQGLEFLIYFQGNSAPDKSGLPSDRFSAERTGGSVSTLTIQRTQQEDSAVYLCASSVFADTQYFGPGTRLTVL.

About this clonotype itself: In this CDR3 the conserved last residue, phenylalanine or tryptophan, is missing, so a read error is likely. The chain has TRBV12-3 or TRBV12-4 and TRBJ2-7, with D tentatively TRBD1 (5 bases). The CDR3 length is 13 residues. Deletions cut 3 bases from V and 4 bases from J, with 10 bases between. This CDR3 is CASSFRVSYEQYL. For the CDR3, the DNA is TGTGCCAGCAGTTTCAGGGTTTCGTACGAGCAGTACTTG.

The V gene is TRBV5-6, the J gene TRBJ2-7; unclear D gene. V shed 2 bases and J shed 3 bases, with 9 bases lying between them. The length of the CDR3 is 13 residues. Germline CDR1 reads SGHDT; CDR2 reads YYEEEE. CDR3 in amino acids: CASSFQARYEQYF. The CDR3 DNA reads as TGTGCCAGCAGCTTTCAAGCTCGCTACGAGCAGTACTTC. The variable domain in full, completed from reference TRBV5-6 and TRBJ2-7, reads DAGVTQSPTHLIKTRGQQVTLRCSPKSGHDTVSWYQQALGQGPQFIFQYYEEEERQRGNFPDRFSGHQFPNYSSELNVNALLLGDSALYLCASSFQARYEQYFGPGTRLTVT.

This clonotype was picked up a small number of times. This sequence joins TRBV11-3 and TRBJ2-7, with a weak D call TRBD1 (6 bases). Trimming left V 5 bases short and J 2 bases short, with 16 bases between. CDR1 is SGHNT and CDR2 is YENEEA in the germline V gene. The CDR3 sequence is 15 residues long. The CDR3 loop reads CASSALPDRAYEQYF. For the CDR3, the DNA is TGTGCCAGCAGCGCACTCCCGGACAGAGCCTACGAGCAGTACTTC.

Points on this clonotype: One base away lies a much larger clone, so this may be a sequencing read error. The chain is built from TRBV5-6 and TRBJ1-5; TRBD1 matches at 8 bases. The CDR3 length is 14 residues. Germline CDR1 and CDR2: SGHDT and YYEEEE. With V trimmed by 4 bases and J by 7 bases, 7 bases remained unmatched. The CDR3 DNA reads TGTGCCAGCAGCCCCTGGGGGACAGGACAGCCCCAGCATTTT. Translation gives CASSPWGTGQPQHF.

This clonotype was observed a few times. This chain links TRBV11-2 with TRBJ2-1; D is uncertain. The length of the CDR3 is 12 residues. CDR1 SGHAT and CDR2 FQNNGV come from the germline V gene. Between the trimmed V and J ends, which lost 10 bases and 5 bases, there was a span of 12 bases. CDR3 residues: CATRAMHNEQFF. The CDR3 bases are TGTGCCACCCGGGCCATGCACAATGAGCAGTTCTTC.

This clonotype has only a few counts. The chain carries TRBV20-1 and TRBJ2-5, with TRBD2 matching over 9 bases. V was clipped by 0 bases and J by 2 bases; unmatched bases: 7. Germline V gives CDR1 DFQATT, CDR2 SNEGSKA (reference sequence). The CDR3 has 16 residues. The CDR3 region has the DNA TGCAGTGCTAGAGATTGGATAGCGGGAGAGCAAGAGACCCAGTACTTC. It codes for CSARDWIAGEQETQYF.

In this sample, this clonotype turned up many times. J is TRBJ1-1 and V is TRBV7-9; TRBD1 aligns across 8 bases. Germline V gives CDR1 SEHNR, CDR2 FQNEAQ (reference sequence). J gave up 5 bases and V 5 bases, and 10 bases lay outside the gene matches. The CDR3 consists of 15 residues. The CDR3 coding sequence is TGTGCCAGCAGCCCTTGGACAGGGAGGAGGACTGAAGCTTTCTTT. It specifies CASSPWTGRRTEAFF. The full variable domain, completed using reference TRBV7-9 and TRBJ1-1, is DTGVSQNPRHKITKRGQNVTFRCDPISEHNRLYWYRQTLGQGPEFLTYFQNEAQLEKSRLLSDRFSAERPKGSFSTLEIQRTEQGDSAMYLCASSPWTGRRTEAFFGQGTRLTVV.

This clonotype showed up many times. V is TRBV5-6 and J is TRBJ2-7, with 9 bases matching TRBD2. This CDR3 region has 16 residues. Germline V CDR1 and CDR2: SGHDT, YYEEEE. Trimming took 3 bases from V and 6 from J; bases not matched to a gene: 13. The CDR3 DNA reads as TGTGCCAGCAGCTACCCACTTAGCGGGAGAAGTCGCGAGCAGTACTTC. Translating gives CASSYPLSGRSREQYF. Using reference TRBV5-6 and TRBJ2-7 for the parts outside the CDR3, the full variable domain is DAGVTQSPTHLIKTRGQQVTLRCSPKSGHDTVSWYQQALGQGPQFIFQYYEEEERQRGNFPDRFSGHQFPNYSSELNVNALLLGDSALYLCASSYPLSGRSREQYFGPGTRLTVT.

This clonotype was counted at least ten times. V and J are TRBV10-3 and TRBJ2-7; D is perhaps TRBD2 (7 bases). V was trimmed by 6 bases and J by 7 bases, leaving 22 bases between them. CDR1 ENHRY and CDR2 SYGVKD come from the germline V gene. This CDR3 is 15 amino acids long. The CDR3 spells CAISPSDGGPPEQYF. CDR3 DNA sequence: TGTGCCATCAGCCCGAGTGACGGGGGGCCGCCGGAGCAGTACTTC.

The V call is TRBV5-1, the J call TRBJ2-1; 7 bases line up with TRBD2. Germline CDR1 reads SGHRS; CDR2 reads YFSETQ. The V segment lost 4 bases and the J segment 8 bases; nucleotides outside the gene matches: 18. This CDR3 has 17 residues. This chain's CDR3 is CASSPPPGSGGGDEQFF. The DNA for the CDR3 is TGCGCCAGCAGCCCTCCGCCCGGGTCGGGAGGAGGAGATGAGCAGTTCTTC.

In this sample, this clonotype turned up many times. J is TRBJ2-1 and V is TRBV5-4; D not certain. The CDR3 length is 12 residues. The V gene lost 2 bases and the J gene lost 6 bases, with 6 bases spanning the gap. Germline V gives CDR1 SGHNT, CDR2 YYREEE (reference sequence). The CDR3 loop is CASSFLGNEQFF. As DNA, the CDR3 is TGTGCCAGCAGCTTCTTGGGCAATGAGCAGTTCTTC.

This clonotype was counted at least ten times. The genes are TRBV7-6 and TRBJ2-7, with TRBD2 matching over 11 bases. Germline V gene lookup returns CDR1 SGHVS and CDR2 FNYEAQ. The ends lost 2 bases at V and 5 bases at J; junction bases unmatched: 2. This CDR3 has 14 residues. CDR3 amino acids: CASSLTSGGHEQYF. The CDR3 DNA reads as TGTGCCAGCAGCTTAACTAGCGGGGGTCACGAGCAGTACTTC.

In its sample, this clonotype was seen many times. The V gene is TRBV20-1, the J gene TRBJ2-7; 8 nucleotides match TRBD2. The CDR3 contains 13 residues. V lost 6 bases, J lost 2 bases, and 6 bases stayed unmatched. Germline V CDR1 and CDR2: DFQATT, SNEGSKA (reference sequence). Here the CDR3 reads CSAGGLVAYEQYF. CDR3 DNA sequence: TGCAGTGCGGGGGGACTAGTCGCCTACGAGCAGTACTTC.

This clonotype appeared many times. The chain recombines TRBV7-9 with TRBJ2-3; either TRBD1 or TRBD2 may supply D (5 bases each). Germline CDR1 SEHNR, CDR2 FQNEAQ (reference sequence). The CDR3 covers 13 residues. Between the trimmed V and J ends, which lost 1 base and 5 bases, there was a span of 7 bases. In DNA form, the CDR3 reads TGTGCCAGCAGCTTAGATGGGGGAGATACGCAGTATTTT. Translating it yields CASSLDGGDTQYF. The entire variable domain, with the rest obtained from reference TRBV7-9 and TRBJ2-3, is as follows: DTGVSQNPRHKITKRGQNVTFRCDPISEHNRLYWYRQTLGQGPEFLTYFQNEAQLEKSRLLSDRFSAERPKGSFSTLEIQRTEQGDSAMYLCASSLDGGDTQYFGPGTRLTVL.

This clonotype occurred many times. The chain carries TRBV4-3 and TRBJ2-2; possible D gene TRBD1, 5 bases. Trimming removed 0 bases at V and 2 bases at J, with 13 bases between. There are 17 residues in the CDR3. Germline CDR1 LGHNA, CDR2 YSLEER. Here the CDR3 reads CASSQDPLQGNTGELFF. CDR3 DNA: TGCGCCAGCAGCCAAGATCCTCTGCAGGGTAACACCGGGGAGCTGTTTTTT.

V usage is TRBV19 and J usage is TRBJ2-1; D is unresolved. Germline V gives CDR1 LNHDA, CDR2 SQIVND (reference sequence). V lost 3 bases and J 9 bases, leaving 12 bases between the germline ends. This CDR3 comprises 13 residues. CDR3: CASSIVSWGEQFF. In DNA, the CDR3 is TGTGCCAGTAGTATTGTTAGCTGGGGTGAGCAGTTCTTC.

This clonotype came up many times. The V gene is TRBV7-9, the J gene TRBJ2-3; a weak D match, TRBD2 (6 bases). Looked up from germline, CDR1 is SEHNR and CDR2 is FQNEAQ (reference sequence). The ends were cut back, 6 bases at V and 2 bases at J, with 15 bases in the middle. There are 15 residues in the CDR3. In DNA form, the CDR3 reads TGTGCCAGCAGGTCCGGGGGAATATCCACAGATACGCAGTATTTT. Encoded protein: CASRSGGISTDTQYF.

About this clonotype: This sequence may be a read error, since a much larger clone differs from it by one base. No conserved phenylalanine or tryptophan ends this CDR3, so it is likely a read error. This chain connects TRBV28 to TRBJ2-7, with TRBD1 matching over 8 bases. The CDR3 sequence is 15 residues long. V trimming: 4 bases; J trimming: 6 bases; junction bases outside the gene matches: 11. Germline V gene sequence: CDR1 MDHEN, CDR2 SYDVKM. CDR3 sequence: CASSSPPGTGGEQYL. The CDR3 DNA follows: TGTGCCAGCAGTTCCCCCCCCGGGACAGGAGGCGAGCAGTACCTC.

This clonotype was picked up many times. The chain couples TRBV7-9 to TRBJ1-1; no definite D call. The CDR3 is 12 amino acids. The germline gives CDR1 SEHNR, CDR2 FQNEAQ (reference sequence). V dropped 5 bases and J dropped 3 bases, with 7 bases sitting between them. Written as DNA, the CDR3 is TGTGCCAGCAGCCCGCCAGACACTGAAGCTTTCTTT. Translation gives CASSPPDTEAFF.

This clonotype occurred many times. V is TRBV5-6 and J is TRBJ1-1, with D unclear. This CDR3 has 11 residues. Trimming shortened V by 6 bases and J by 2 bases, and 5 bases separated the two germline ends. Germline V lookup: CDR1 SGHDT, CDR2 YYEEEE. The CDR3 coding sequence is TGTGCCAGCAACGGAAACACTGAAGCTTTCTTT. Its protein product is CASNGNTEAFF.

The chain combines TRBV6-1 with TRBJ1-2; D is unclear. V gave up 1 base and J gave up 3 bases, with 9 bases separating them. The CDR3 runs to 14 residues. The germline V gene encodes CDR1 MNHNS and CDR2 SASEGT. CDR3 amino acids: CASSEVVSYYGYTF. The CDR3 bases are TGTGCCAGCAGTGAAGTGGTGTCATACTATGGCTACACCTTC.

This chain joins TRBV7-9 and TRBJ1-1, with a weak D call TRBD1 (6 bases). Trimming left V 1 base short and J 1 base short, with 10 bases between. CDR1 and CDR2 (germline): SEHNR, FQNEAQ (reference sequence). There are 15 residues in the CDR3. The CDR3 spells CASSLVGAGNTEAFF. DNA of the CDR3: TGTGCCAGCAGCTTAGTGGGGGCAGGGAACACTGAAGCTTTCTTT.

This clonotype was counted only a few times. The chain links TRBV20-1 to TRBJ1-1; the D gene is possibly TRBD1 (6 bases). Looked up from germline, CDR1 is DFQATT and CDR2 is SNEGSKA (reference sequence). The V and J ends lost 1 base and 11 bases respectively, with 17 bases between them. CDR3 size: 13 residues. CDR3 DNA sequence: TGCAGTGCTAGAGGGGGGCCGGGGTTTTGGGCTTTCTTT. It encodes CSARGGPGFWAFF.

A remark on this clonotype: A read error may account for a junction end that differs from germline. The chain combines TRBV6-5 with TRBJ2-3; 12 bases line up with TRBD2. CDR1 is MNHEY and CDR2 is SVGAGI in the germline V gene. This CDR3 contains 16 residues. The CDR3 DNA sequence: TGTGCCAGCAGTTACGCTAGCGGGAGGGGCACAGATACGCGGTATTTT. It specifies CASSYASGRGTDTRYF.

This rearrangement joins TRBV27 to TRBJ2-7; D gene unclear. Germline-derived CDR1 and CDR2 are MNHEY and SMNVEV (reference sequence). This CDR3 contains 13 residues. The ends were cut back, 4 bases at V and 3 bases at J, with 10 bases in the middle. The CDR3 coding sequence is TGTGCCAGCAGTTACCGGGCAAACTACGAGCAGTACTTC. It codes for CASSYRANYEQYF.

This clonotype has more than one count but fewer than ten. The chain links TRBV4-3 to TRBJ2-5; TRBD2 might be the D (5 bases). Germline CDR1 LGHNA, CDR2 YSLEER. The CDR3 totals 15 residues. V lost 5 bases and J lost 5, with 18 bases in between. CDR3 DNA: TGCGCCAGCAGCGCAGCGACGGCCCGCGGGGAGACCCAGTACTTC. This sequence encodes CASSAATARGETQYF.

Notes on this clonotype: A read error may be the cause here, since a much bigger clone is one base away. The CDR3 end shows no conserved phenylalanine or tryptophan, and so a read error is likely. This sequence joins TRBV6-2 or TRBV6-3 and TRBJ1-5; D perhaps matches TRBD1 (5 bases). V was cut by 5 bases and J by 7 bases, with 18 bases left in between. CDR1 and CDR2 from the germline V gene are MNHEY and SVGEGT. The CDR3 spans 15 residues. Here the CDR3 reads CASSRWEGDEQPQHI. The CDR3 nucleotides are TGTGCCAGCAGTAGGTGGGAAGGGGATGAACAGCCCCAGCATATT.

V and J are TRBV29-1 and TRBJ2-1; 7 nucleotides align to TRBD2. Germline V gene lookup returns CDR1 SQVTM and CDR2 ANQGSEA. The length of the CDR3 is 15 residues. The junction had 14 bases not matched to a gene; V was cut back by 3 bases and J by 9 bases. The CDR3 protein is CSVESTGGRSGEQFF. The CDR3 DNA reads TGCAGCGTTGAGTCGACGGGGGGACGCAGTGGTGAGCAGTTCTTC.